Presented here are 23 T cell receptor beta chains from one specimen sequenced in a study of technical replicates of blood from a few donors. Here immunoSEQ multiplex PCR was the method, and the copy in TCRdb shows in-frame clones only, minus some. The sample has about 56,000 clones; 80% to 95% are singletons. Specimen: PBMCs. Receptors originate from a human donor in good health. Some clones in this sample may be carry-over from other donors' samples.

The V gene is TRBV2, the J gene TRBJ1-6; 7 bases match TRBD1. This CDR3 comprises 14 residues. Germline CDR1 SNHLY, CDR2 FYNNEI. With 4 bases clipped from V and 7 bases from J, the junction kept 4 bases outside the gene matches. The CDR3 nucleotides read TGTGCCAGCAGTGTATGGACAGGCAATTCACCCCTCCACTTT. As protein: CASSVWTGNSPLHF.

The chain has TRBV11-2 and TRBJ2-7; 8 nucleotides line up with TRBD2. In germline, CDR1 is SGHAT, CDR2 FQNNGV. J gave up 6 bases and V 1 base, and 11 bases lay outside the gene matches. This CDR3 spans 16 amino acids. CDR3: CASSLVSASGGSEQYF. CDR3 nucleotide sequence: TGTGCCAGCAGCTTAGTTTCGGCCAGCGGGGGTAGCGAGCAGTACTTC.

CDR3 loop: CASSLFSGVYGYTF. Written as DNA, the CDR3 is TGTGCCAGCAGTTTATTCTCCGGGGTATATGGCTACACCTTC. The rearrangement uses TRBV28 and TRBJ1-2; D uncertain. V gave up 1 base and J gave up 5 bases, with 11 bases separating them. The CDR3 extends over 14 amino acids. From germline, CDR1 is MDHEN and CDR2 SYDVKM.

J is TRBJ2-1 and V is TRBV7-2; D gene ambiguous. There are 12 residues in the CDR3. CDR1 and CDR2 from the germline V gene are SGHTA and FQGNSA. Trimming pared 3 bases from V and 8 bases from J, leaving 8 bases between. The CDR3 DNA sequence: TGTGCCAGCAGCTTTAGCTATTATGAGCAGTTCTTC. Amino acids: CASSFSYYEQFF. Full variable domain (missing parts from reference TRBV7-2 and TRBJ2-1): GAGVSQSPSNKVTEKGKDVELRCDPISGHTALYWYRQSLGQGLEFLIYFQGNSAPDKSGLPSDRFSAERTGGSVSTLTIQRTQQEDSAVYLCASSFSYYEQFFGPGTRLTVL.

V and J are TRBV7-2 and TRBJ2-5; D is undetermined. The V end was cut by 0 bases, the J end by 1 base, with 9 bases between. The CDR3 is 15 amino acids. Germline CDR1 reads SGHTA; CDR2 reads FQGNSA. For the CDR3, the DNA is TGTGCCAGCAGCTTAGCCCGCCTATTCCAAGAGACCCAGTACTTC. Translated, it gives CASSLARLFQETQYF.

This clone was seen once. The genes are TRBV5-1 and TRBJ2-1; 8 bases fit TRBD1. There are 15 residues in the CDR3. V was clipped by 2 bases and J by 6 bases; unmatched bases: 7. Germline assignment: CDR1 SGHRS and CDR2 YFSETQ. The DNA of the CDR3 is TGCGCCAGCAGCTTCGGCAGGGGGCCTGGCAATGAGCAGTTCTTC. It codes for CASSFGRGPGNEQFF.

The rearrangement links TRBV7-9 to TRBJ2-1; D gene ambiguous. V dropped 6 bases and J dropped 8 bases, with 14 bases sitting between them. The length of the CDR3 is 13 residues. CDR1 SEHNR and CDR2 FQNEAQ come from the germline V gene (reference sequence). The DNA for the CDR3 is TGTGCCAGCAGTCCTGCGCACTTAGATGAGCAGTTCTTC. It codes for CASSPAHLDEQFF.

The V call is TRBV4-1, the J call TRBJ1-3, with unresolved D. Trimming left V 0 bases short and J 4 bases short, with 13 bases between. The CDR3 sequence is 16 residues long. CDR1 and CDR2 from the germline V gene are MGHRA and YSYEKL. This CDR3 reads CASSQDPGGVGNTIYF. CDR3 bases: TGCGCCAGCAGCCAAGATCCGGGAGGAGTGGGAAACACCATATATTTT.

The chain links TRBV18 to TRBJ2-5; 7 bases line up with TRBD2. The CDR3 totals 13 residues. After removal of 3 bases from V and 4 bases from J, the junction contained 2 bases not matched to a gene. Germline-derived CDR1 and CDR2 are KGHSH and LQKENI. CDR3 region: CASSPPGGETQYF. The CDR3 coding sequence is TGTGCCAGCTCACCCCCGGGGGGAGAGACCCAGTACTTC.

The chain joins TRBV19 to TRBJ1-2; no definite D call. The CDR3 is made up of 13 amino acids. V lost 5 bases and J 5 bases, leaving 12 bases between the germline ends. Germline V CDR1 and CDR2: LNHDA, SQIVND (reference sequence). The CDR3 reads CASSPTDFYGYTF. The CDR3 region has the DNA TGTGCCAGTAGTCCGACGGACTTTTATGGCTACACCTTC. Based on the CDR3 plus reference TRBV19 and TRBJ1-2, the full variable domain is DGGITQSPKYLFRKEGQNVTLSCEQNLNHDAMYWYRQDPGQGLRLIYYSQIVNDFQKGDIAEGYSVSREKKESFPLTVTSAQKNPTAFYLCASSPTDFYGYTFGSGTRLTVV.

The chain combines TRBV18 with TRBJ1-4, with D tentatively TRBD1 (5 bases). CDR1 and CDR2 (germline): KGHSH, LQKENI. The V end lost 5 bases, the J end lost 5 bases, and 9 bases lay between the germline ends. CDR3 length: 13 amino acids. The CDR3 nucleotides read TGTGCCAGCTCAGCTCGACAGAATGAAAAACTGTTTTTT. Translating gives CASSARQNEKLFF. Variable domain in full (rest from reference TRBV18 and TRBJ1-4): NAGVMQNPRHLVRRRGQEARLRCSPMKGHSHVYWYRQLPEEGLKFMVYLQKENIIDESGMPKERFSAEFPKEGPSILRIQQVVRGDSAAYFCASSARQNEKLFFGSGTQLSVL.

This clone has only one observation. The rearrangement joins TRBV15 to TRBJ2-7; 9 nucleotides match TRBD2. With 3 bases clipped from V and 2 bases from J, the junction kept 5 bases outside the gene matches. This CDR3 is built from 15 residues. Germline loops: CDR1 LNHNV, CDR2 YYDKDF (reference sequence). CDR3 in DNA: TGTGCCACCAGCAGGACTAGCGGAGGGCCCTACGAGCAGTACTTC. Protein sequence: CATSRTSGGPYEQYF.

The chain couples TRBV6-1 to TRBJ2-7, with 13 bases lining up with TRBD2. V dropped 6 bases and J dropped 3; count of bases not matched to a gene: 5. This CDR3 contains 15 residues. Germline V gives CDR1 MNHNS, CDR2 SASEGT. CDR3 DNA: TGTGCCAGCAGACTAGCGGGGGGGCCGCTCTACGAGCAGTACTTC. Its translation: CASRLAGGPLYEQYF.

The CDR3 DNA follows: TGCGCCAGCAGCCAAGAGGCGGGACAGGGGGGGACTGAAGCTTTCTTT. It is translated as CASSQEAGQGGTEAFF. The chain carries TRBV4-3 and TRBJ1-1; 11 bases are shared with TRBD1. Losses at the gene ends were 0 bases for V and 5 bases for J; bases not matched to a gene: 5. This CDR3 is 16 amino acids long. In germline, CDR1 is LGHNA, CDR2 YSLEER.

The rearrangement links TRBV10-3 to TRBJ1-5, with D tentatively TRBD1 (6 bases). The length of the CDR3 is 15 residues. The V end was cut by 5 bases, the J end by 0 bases, with 11 bases between. Germline CDR1 and CDR2: ENHRY and SYGVKD. CDR3 residues: CAISTGSSSNQPQHF. The CDR3 bases are TGTGCCATCAGTACAGGGTCGAGTAGCAATCAGCCCCAGCATTTT.

The chain couples TRBV19 to TRBJ1-2; 9 positions match TRBD1. Trimming took 4 bases from V and 4 from J; bases not matched to a gene: 13. The CDR3 length is 17 residues. Germline CDR1 LNHDA, CDR2 SQIVND (reference sequence). The CDR3 bases are TGTGCCAGTAGTAGCCCGGGACAGGGTCCTACTGGCTATGGCTACACCTTC. It codes for CASSSPGQGPTGYGYTF.

This chain joins TRBV7-3 and TRBJ2-5; a possible D gene is TRBD2 (7 bases). The CDR3 consists of 14 residues. The germline gives CDR1 SGHTA, CDR2 FQGTGA. V was shortened by 5 bases and J by 1 base, with 11 bases between the two germline ends. The chain's CDR3 is CASSLAGAQETQYF. The CDR3 DNA reads TGTGCCAGCAGCCTGGCGGGGGCCCAAGAGACCCAGTACTTC.

The chain uses TRBV4-2 and TRBJ1-2, with unresolved D. CDR1 and CDR2 (germline): LGHNA, YNFKEQ. V lost 0 bases, J lost 4 bases, and 9 bases lay in between. The CDR3 covers 14 residues. This CDR3 is CASSQERVGYGYTF. For the CDR3, the DNA is TGTGCCAGCAGCCAAGAACGGGTTGGCTATGGCTACACCTTC.

The chain recombines TRBV5-1 with TRBJ2-2; TRBD1 agrees at 8 bases. V lost 4 bases to trimming and J lost 0 bases; unmatched junction nucleotides: 5. The CDR3 sequence is 16 residues long. The germline CDR1 and CDR2 sequences are SGHRS and YFSETQ. The CDR3 bases are TGCGCCAGCAGCAGAGGACAGGGCTCGAACACCGGGGAGCTGTTTTTT. Amino acids: CASSRGQGSNTGELFF.

V is TRBV5-6 and J is TRBJ1-6, with 7 bases matching TRBD1. This CDR3 has 15 amino acids. Germline V gene sequence: CDR1 SGHDT, CDR2 YYEEEE. V shed 5 bases, J shed 10 bases, and the junction held 12 bases outside the gene matches. CDR3 sequence (DNA): TGTGCCAGCAGACCTACGACAGGGAAGTACTCACCCCTCCACTTT. Amino acid sequence: CASRPTTGKYSPLHF.

V and J are TRBV7-8 and TRBJ1-6, with D possibly TRBD1 on 5 matching bases. The germline V and J ends were trimmed by 2 bases and 6 bases, with 14 bases remaining between them. This CDR3 region has 16 residues. CDR1 is SGHVS, CDR2 FQNEAQ, per germline. The CDR3 loop reads CASSLNGRGSNSPLHF. CDR3 DNA sequence: TGTGCCAGCAGCTTAAATGGACGGGGGAGTAATTCACCCCTCCACTTT. The full variable domain, in which reference TRBV7-8 and TRBJ1-6 provide the parts outside the CDR3, is GAGVSQSPRYKVAKRGQDVALRCDPISGHVSLFWYQQALGQGPEFLTYFQNEAQLDKSGLPSDRFFAERPEGSVSTLKIQRTQQEDSAVYLCASSLNGRGSNSPLHFGNGTRLTVT.

V is TRBV9 and J is TRBJ2-7; 12 bases line up with TRBD2. After removal of 4 bases from V and 6 bases from J, the junction contained 5 bases not matched to a gene. The germline gives CDR1 SGDLS, CDR2 YYNGEE. This CDR3 is built from 14 residues. DNA for the CDR3: TGTGCCAGCAGCCCCGGACTAGCGGGGACCGAGCAGTACTTC. Protein product: CASSPGLAGTEQYF.

The rearrangement joins TRBV4-3 to TRBJ2-1; tentatively, D is TRBD2 (6 bases). Germline V gene lookup returns CDR1 LGHNA and CDR2 YSLEER. Deletions cut 1 base from V and 5 bases from J, with 9 bases between. The CDR3 runs 14 residues. CDR3 nucleotides: TGCGCCAGCAGCCAAGGACTAGGGGACAATGAGCAGTTCTTC. It yields the protein CASSQGLGDNEQFF.